These 12 T cell receptor beta chains were all obtained from the same sample, sequenced in a study of human T cells and chemical hapten exposure. The time point: patch test 3, about 24 weeks after DPC sensitization. The treatment denotes: therapeutic diphenylcyclopropenone sensitization with weekly scalp DPC. TCRdb reprocessed the RACE reads with MiXCR, giving one entry per CDR3 protein. Here the sample spans about 160,000 distinct CDR3 sequences, 28% being singletons. This specimen was whole blood, taken in connection with sensitization to the hapten diphenylcyclopropenone (DPC). The receptors were sampled from a woman aged 18 to 35 with alopecia areata. Some clones in this sample may be carry-over from other donors' samples.

The chain recombines TRBV18 with TRBJ2-1; 9 bases are a match to TRBD2. V dropped 1 base and J dropped 5; count of bases not matched to a gene: 0. Per germline, CDR1 KGHSH and CDR2 LQKENI. The CDR3 is 14 residues long. CDR3 sequence (DNA): TGTGCCAGCTCACCACTAGCGGGAGACAATGAGCAGTTCTTC. The encoded protein is CASSPLAGDNEQFF.

The V and J genes are TRBV5-1 and TRBJ2-3; either TRBD1 or TRBD2 may fit D (5 bases each). The V end lost 4 bases, the J end lost 4 bases, and 16 bases lay between the germline ends. The CDR3 runs 15 residues. Germline CDR1 SGHRS, CDR2 YFSETQ. This CDR3 reads CASSMTGTSADTQYF. CDR3 DNA: TGCGCCAGCAGCATGACCGGGACCTCCGCAGATACGCAGTATTTT.

The chain employs TRBV9 and TRBJ1-1; 8 positions match TRBD1. From germline, CDR1 is SGDLS and CDR2 YYNGEE. V shed 4 bases and J 5 bases; nucleotides not matched to a gene: 7. The CDR3 covers 14 residues. The CDR3 region has the DNA TGTGCCAGCAGCAGACCGACAGGGGATACTGAAGCTTTCTTT. Translating gives CASSRPTGDTEAFF. Together with reference TRBV9 and TRBJ1-1, the CDR3 gives the full variable domain: DSGVTQTPKHLITATGQRVTLRCSPRSGDLSVYWYQQSLDQGLQFLIQYYNGEERAKGNILERFSAQQFPDLHSELNLSSLELGDSALYFCASSRPTGDTEAFFGQGTRLTVV.

V and J are TRBV4-2 and TRBJ2-5; the match to TRBD1 covers 9 bases. This CDR3 spans 16 amino acids. Germline V CDR1 and CDR2: LGHNA, YNFKEQ. V was clipped by 0 bases and J by 2 bases; unmatched bases: 4. CDR3 nucleotides: TGTGCCAGCAGCCAAGAGGGACAGGGCCCACAAGAGACCCAGTACTTC. It translates to CASSQEGQGPQETQYF.

The chain combines TRBV20-1 with TRBJ2-7, with 10 bases that match TRBD2. Germline CDR1 reads DFQATT; CDR2 reads SNEGSKA (reference sequence). This CDR3 is 15 amino acids long. The J segment lost 2 bases and the V segment lost 0 bases, leaving 4 bases of the junction unmatched. The CDR3 nucleotides are TGCAGTGCTAGAGATCCTAGCGGGGGAACCTACGAGCAGTACTTC. It specifies CSARDPSGGTYEQYF.

This clonotype appeared a single time. The chain links TRBV25-1 to TRBJ1-3; D is undetermined. The V and J ends lost 2 bases and 9 bases respectively, with 11 bases between them. CDR1 and CDR2 from the germline V gene are MGHDK and SYGVNS. The CDR3 has 13 residues. CDR3 nucleotide sequence: TGTGCCAGCAGTGAAACCCATCTGGGCACCATATATTTT. Protein product: CASSETHLGTIYF.

This rearrangement joins TRBV28 to TRBJ2-3; D unresolved. Germline-derived CDR1 and CDR2 are MDHEN and SYDVKM. This CDR3 is built from 13 residues. Between the trimmed V and J ends, which lost 2 bases and 1 base, there was a span of 4 bases. The CDR3 protein is CASSLIRTDTQYF. The CDR3 DNA sequence: TGTGCCAGCAGTTTAATTCGCACAGATACGCAGTATTTT. Full variable domain (remainder filled in from reference TRBV28 and TRBJ2-3): DVKVTQSSRYLVKRTGEKVFLECVQDMDHENMFWYRQDPGLGLRLIYFSYDVKMKEKGDIPEGYSVSREKKERFSLILESASTNQTSMYLCASSLIRTDTQYFGPGTRLTVL.

This clonotype was detected only a few times. The V call is TRBV29-1, the J call TRBJ2-3; the D is unclear. Between the trimmed V and J ends, which lost 6 bases and 1 base, there was a span of 8 bases. Per the germline V gene, CDR1 is SQVTM and CDR2 is ANQGSEA. The CDR3 covers 12 residues. CDR3 in amino acids: CSVPWGTDTQYF. Here the CDR3 DNA reads TGCAGCGTGCCGTGGGGCACAGATACGCAGTATTTT.

The rearrangement joins TRBV5-1 to TRBJ2-1; D ambiguous. The CDR3 is 11 residues long. Trimming pared 0 bases from V and 12 bases from J, leaving 7 bases between. Looked up from germline, CDR1 is SGHRS and CDR2 is YFSETQ. The CDR3 loop is CASSLVGPQFF. DNA for the CDR3: TGCGCCAGCAGCTTGGTCGGCCCGCAGTTCTTC.

The chain recombines TRBV4-2 with TRBJ1-4; tentatively, D is TRBD1 (6 bases). CDR1 is LGHNA, CDR2 YNFKEQ, per germline. The CDR3 spans 15 residues. The germline V and J ends were trimmed by 4 bases and 5 bases, with 14 bases remaining between them. CDR3: CASSLQRTVNEKLFF. CDR3 coding DNA: TGTGCCAGCAGCCTACAAAGGACAGTGAATGAAAAACTGTTTTTT.

V usage is TRBV4-3 and J usage is TRBJ2-7; 11 bases are a match to TRBD2. After removal of 0 bases from V and 4 bases from J, the junction contained 5 bases not matched to a gene. CDR3 length: 16 amino acids. Per the germline V gene, CDR1 is LGHNA and CDR2 is YSLEER. The chain's CDR3 is CASSQDRWTSGYEQYF. The CDR3 DNA follows: TGCGCCAGCAGCCAAGATAGGTGGACTAGCGGGTACGAGCAGTACTTC.

This clonotype was counted only a few times. V usage is TRBV6-2 or TRBV6-3 and J usage is TRBJ2-1; D ambiguous. Germline assignment: CDR1 MNHEY and CDR2 SVGEGT. The V end lost 5 bases, the J end lost 4 bases, and 6 bases lay between the germline ends. The CDR3 is 12 residues long. The chain's CDR3 is CASSNRYNEQFF. In DNA form, the CDR3 reads TGTGCCAGCAGTAACAGATACAATGAGCAGTTCTTC.